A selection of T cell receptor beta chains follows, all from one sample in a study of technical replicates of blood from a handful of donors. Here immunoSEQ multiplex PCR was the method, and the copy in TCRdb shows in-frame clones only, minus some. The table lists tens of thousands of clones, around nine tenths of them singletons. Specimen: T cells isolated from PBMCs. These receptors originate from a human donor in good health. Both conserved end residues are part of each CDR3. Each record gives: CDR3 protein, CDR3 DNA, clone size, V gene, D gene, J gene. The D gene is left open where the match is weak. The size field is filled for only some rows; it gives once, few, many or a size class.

CASSMGLAYNEQFF,TGCGCCAGCAGCATGGGGCTAGCGTACAATGAGCAGTTCTTC,many,TRBV4-3,-,TRBJ2-1
CASSVAGEGETQYF,TGTGCCAGCAGCGTAGCGGGAGAAGGAGAGACCCAGTACTTC,-,TRBV9,-,TRBJ2-5
CASSLYSGNTIYF,TGTGCCAGCAGCCTCTACTCTGGAAACACCATATATTTT,-,TRBV7-3,-,TRBJ1-3
CASSFLWTGGFYEQYF,TGTGCCAGCAGCTTCTTGTGGACAGGGGGTTTCTACGAGCAGTACTTC,-,TRBV5-6,TRBD1,TRBJ2-7
CASRGTGGNQPQHF,TGTGCCAGTAGGGGGACGGGGGGAAATCAGCCCCAGCATTTT,-,TRBV19,-,TRBJ1-5
CASSLQGDTEAFF,TGTGCCAGCAGCTTACAGGGAGACACTGAAGCTTTCTTT,-,TRBV5-4,-,TRBJ1-1
CASSLSDRGDGYTF,TGTGCCAGCAGTTTATCGGACAGGGGCGATGGCTACACCTTC,-,TRBV27,TRBD1,TRBJ1-2
CASSQARTGGTDTQYF,TGCGCCAGCAGCCAAGCGAGAACCGGGGGGACAGATACGCAGTATTTT,-,TRBV4-1,TRBD2,TRBJ2-3
CASSLAGGVHEQYF,TGTGCCAGCAGCTTAGCGGGAGGGGTACATGAGCAGTACTTC,-,TRBV7-6,TRBD2,TRBJ2-7
CAWSVSPADNEQFF,TGTGCCTGGAGTGTATCCCCAGCGGACAATGAGCAGTTCTTC,-,TRBV30,-,TRBJ2-1
CASSKGQGNGYTF,TGTGCCAGCAGCAAAGGACAGGGAAATGGCTACACCTTC,-,TRBV21-1,-,TRBJ1-2
CASSVGSSENTIYF,TGTGCCAGCAGCGTAGGAAGTAGTGAAAACACCATATATTTT,-,TRBV9,-,TRBJ1-3
CAITTGTLYEQYF,TGTGCCATTACGACAGGGACCCTCTACGAGCAGTACTTC,few,TRBV10-3,TRBD1,TRBJ2-7
CASSQGSRSLYEQYF,TGCGCCAGCAGCCAAGGGTCACGGAGTCTCTACGAGCAGTACTTC,-,TRBV4-1,-,TRBJ2-7
CASRDYEAFF,TGTGCCAGCAGAGACTATGAAGCTTTCTTT,-,TRBV6-1,-,TRBJ1-1
CASSEVRGYNEQFF,TGTGCCAGCAGTGAAGTACGGGGCTACAATGAGCAGTTCTTC,-,TRBV25-1,-,TRBJ2-1
CASSVGGRARNTIYF,TGTGCCAGCAGCGTGGGGGGGAGGGCGCGAAACACCATATATTTT,-,TRBV9,-,TRBJ1-3
CASSFGPEQFF,TGTGCCAGCAGCTTTGGCCCTGAGCAGTTCTTC,-,TRBV7-9,-,TRBJ2-1
CASSLFGGTEAFF,TGTGCCAGCAGTTTGTTTGGAGGTACTGAAGCTTTCTTT,-,TRBV25-1,-,TRBJ1-1
CASSDRRTGTGYGYTF,TGTGCCAGCAGTGACCGGCGTACAGGGACGGGCTATGGCTACACCTTC,-,TRBV6-4,-,TRBJ1-2
CASSLLTSGQETQYF,TGCGCCAGCAGCTTGTTGACTAGCGGCCAAGAGACCCAGTACTTC,few,TRBV5-1,TRBD2,TRBJ2-5
CASSEERTSGRTEQFF,TGTGCCAGCAGTGAAGAAAGGACTAGCGGGAGAACTGAGCAGTTCTTC,-,TRBV6-1,TRBD2,TRBJ2-1
CASSNQAGAETQYF,TGTGCCAGTAGTAATCAAGCGGGAGCCGAGACCCAGTACTTC,-,TRBV19,TRBD2,TRBJ2-5
CASSHGRANEQFF,TGTGCCAGCAGCCACGGGAGGGCCAATGAGCAGTTCTTC,-,TRBV27,TRBD2,TRBJ2-1
CASSSPERSGYTF,TGTGCCAGCAGCTCACCGGAGAGGTCTGGCTACACCTTC,-,TRBV11-3,-,TRBJ1-2
CASRSTGDTQYF,TGTGCCAGCAGATCAACAGGGGATACGCAGTATTTT,-,TRBV6-5,-,TRBJ2-3
CAISDPGLAGVDNEQYF,TGTGCCATCAGTGATCCGGGACTAGCGGGAGTTGACAACGAGCAGTACTTC,-,TRBV10-3,TRBD2,TRBJ2-7
CSASGGNQPQHF,TGCAGCGCATCAGGGGGCAATCAGCCCCAGCATTTT,-,TRBV29-1,-,TRBJ1-5
CASSPTGRTYEQYF,TGCGCCAGCAGTCCGACAGGGCGAACCTACGAGCAGTACTTC,once,TRBV10-1,TRBD1,TRBJ2-7
CASSQDGGRSTDTQYF,TGCGCCAGCAGCCAAGACGGAGGGAGGAGCACAGATACGCAGTATTTT,-,TRBV4-1,-,TRBJ2-3
CASKQGTGVHNEQFF,TGTGCCAGTAAGCAGGGGACAGGGGTCCACAATGAGCAGTTCTTC,-,TRBV19,TRBD1,TRBJ2-1
CASIDDRGNIQPQHF,TGTGCCAGCATAGACGACAGGGGGAATATTCAGCCCCAGCATTTT,-,TRBV28,TRBD1,TRBJ1-5
CASSLGYRAGVGDTQYF,TGTGCCAGCAGCCTGGGGTACAGGGCGGGAGTGGGAGATACGCAGTATTTT,-,TRBV7-8,-,TRBJ2-3
CASSLMDRSDEAFF,TGCGCCAGCAGCCTTATGGACAGATCAGACGAAGCTTTCTTT,-,TRBV5-1,-,TRBJ1-1
CSVERTDSYEQYF,TGCAGCGTCGAGAGGACTGACTCCTACGAGCAGTACTTC,-,TRBV29-1,-,TRBJ2-7
CASSPDLKLTYEQYF,TGTGCCAGCAGCCCGGACTTGAAACTCACCTACGAGCAGTACTTC,-,TRBV7-6,-,TRBJ2-7
CASSILGGSTGELFF,TGTGCCAGCAGTATCCTGGGGGGTAGCACCGGGGAGCTGTTTTTT,once,TRBV6-5,-,TRBJ2-2
CASSTRWGPLDQYF,TGTGCCAGCAGCACTCGCTGGGGGCCATTGGATCAGTACTTC,-,TRBV7-8,-,TRBJ2-4
CASSFNYNEQFF,TGCGCCAGCAGCTTCAACTACAATGAGCAGTTCTTC,-,TRBV5-1,-,TRBJ2-1
CASSPGTGGSEQFF,TGTGCCAGCAGCCCCGGGACAGGGGGTAGCGAGCAGTTCTTC,-,TRBV11-2,TRBD1,TRBJ2-1
CSVRYSSGTDGYTF,TGCAGCGTCCGATACTCGTCCGGGACAGATGGCTACACCTTC,-,TRBV29-1,TRBD1,TRBJ1-2
CASSKGTSGSEQFF,TGTGCCAGCAGCAAGGGGACTAGCGGGAGTGAGCAGTTCTTC,-,TRBV21-1,-,TRBJ2-1
CASRTGTGPYEQYF,TGTGCCAGCAGGACCGGGACAGGCCCCTACGAGCAGTACTTC,-,TRBV6-5,TRBD1,TRBJ2-7
CASSLDNNEQFF,TGTGCCAGCAGCTTGGATAACAATGAGCAGTTCTTC,-,TRBV5-4,-,TRBJ2-1
CASSMRGQLNTEAFF,TGTGCCAGCAGTATGAGAGGACAGCTGAACACTGAAGCTTTCTTT,-,TRBV28,-,TRBJ1-1
CAISRVGDADTQYF,TGTGCCATATCCAGGGTCGGAGACGCAGATACGCAGTATTTT,-,TRBV2,-,TRBJ2-3
CASSRGEDSSYEQYF,TGCGCCAGCAGCCGCGGGGAGGATTCCTCCTACGAGCAGTACTTC,-,TRBV5-1,-,TRBJ2-7